This T cell receptor beta chain derives from a study of blood T cell repertoires in COVID-19. Study-level background: Acute-phase and convalescent COVID-19 samples originated in the United States, Italy and Spain.

The data were produced by immunoSEQ multiplex PCR, yet TCRdb's version contains in-frame clones alone and is incomplete. The sample has 400,000 or so clones, roughly nine tenths seen once. Participants' own reports of clinical history determined their cohort assignment. Germline trimming cut 4 bases from V and 7 bases from J; bases unmatched to any gene: 12. Per germline, CDR1 SNHLY and CDR2 FYNNEI. The CDR3 is made up of 15 amino acids. This chain connects TRBV2 to TRBJ2-5, with 7 bases lining up with TRBD2. Sequenced sample: PBMCs or T cells enriched from blood (not recorded which). The source of this sequence is a man aged 25 to 40 who had recovered from COVID-19. The CDR3, as DNA: TGTGCCAGCAGTGTCTACTCTAGCGGATTGGGGACCCAGTACTTC. This codes for CASSVYSSGLGTQYF.